This TCR beta chain originates from a study of blood T cell repertoires in COVID-19. Study as a whole: The study drew acute and convalescent COVID-19 samples from the United States, Italy and Spain. PBMCs, B-cell-depleted T cells, or T cells provided the cDNA or gDNA that made up the material.

Germline V gene lookup returns CDR1 MGHRA and CDR2 YSYEKL. The CDR3 is 18 amino acids. V was clipped by 0 bases and J by 0 bases, with 12 bases between them. Under the authors' procedure: From reference gene primer amplification, estimates of nucleated cell counts were derived. Generated by immunoSEQ multiplex PCR, the TCRdb table keeps only in-frame clones and is missing some. The V and J calls and the clone size are those of that table, but D and trimming were determined from the DNA. The table records around 270,000 clones, roughly 89% of them present only once. This receptor was identified in a man aged 25 to 40 with acute or convalescent COVID-19. Sample: peripheral blood. The chain has TRBV4-1 and TRBJ2-6; possible D gene TRBD2, 5 bases. The CDR3 DNA reads TGCGCCAGCAGCCAAGAATACGAGCGGAGCTCTGGGGCCAACGTCCTGACTTTC. It encodes CASSQEYERSSGANVLTF.